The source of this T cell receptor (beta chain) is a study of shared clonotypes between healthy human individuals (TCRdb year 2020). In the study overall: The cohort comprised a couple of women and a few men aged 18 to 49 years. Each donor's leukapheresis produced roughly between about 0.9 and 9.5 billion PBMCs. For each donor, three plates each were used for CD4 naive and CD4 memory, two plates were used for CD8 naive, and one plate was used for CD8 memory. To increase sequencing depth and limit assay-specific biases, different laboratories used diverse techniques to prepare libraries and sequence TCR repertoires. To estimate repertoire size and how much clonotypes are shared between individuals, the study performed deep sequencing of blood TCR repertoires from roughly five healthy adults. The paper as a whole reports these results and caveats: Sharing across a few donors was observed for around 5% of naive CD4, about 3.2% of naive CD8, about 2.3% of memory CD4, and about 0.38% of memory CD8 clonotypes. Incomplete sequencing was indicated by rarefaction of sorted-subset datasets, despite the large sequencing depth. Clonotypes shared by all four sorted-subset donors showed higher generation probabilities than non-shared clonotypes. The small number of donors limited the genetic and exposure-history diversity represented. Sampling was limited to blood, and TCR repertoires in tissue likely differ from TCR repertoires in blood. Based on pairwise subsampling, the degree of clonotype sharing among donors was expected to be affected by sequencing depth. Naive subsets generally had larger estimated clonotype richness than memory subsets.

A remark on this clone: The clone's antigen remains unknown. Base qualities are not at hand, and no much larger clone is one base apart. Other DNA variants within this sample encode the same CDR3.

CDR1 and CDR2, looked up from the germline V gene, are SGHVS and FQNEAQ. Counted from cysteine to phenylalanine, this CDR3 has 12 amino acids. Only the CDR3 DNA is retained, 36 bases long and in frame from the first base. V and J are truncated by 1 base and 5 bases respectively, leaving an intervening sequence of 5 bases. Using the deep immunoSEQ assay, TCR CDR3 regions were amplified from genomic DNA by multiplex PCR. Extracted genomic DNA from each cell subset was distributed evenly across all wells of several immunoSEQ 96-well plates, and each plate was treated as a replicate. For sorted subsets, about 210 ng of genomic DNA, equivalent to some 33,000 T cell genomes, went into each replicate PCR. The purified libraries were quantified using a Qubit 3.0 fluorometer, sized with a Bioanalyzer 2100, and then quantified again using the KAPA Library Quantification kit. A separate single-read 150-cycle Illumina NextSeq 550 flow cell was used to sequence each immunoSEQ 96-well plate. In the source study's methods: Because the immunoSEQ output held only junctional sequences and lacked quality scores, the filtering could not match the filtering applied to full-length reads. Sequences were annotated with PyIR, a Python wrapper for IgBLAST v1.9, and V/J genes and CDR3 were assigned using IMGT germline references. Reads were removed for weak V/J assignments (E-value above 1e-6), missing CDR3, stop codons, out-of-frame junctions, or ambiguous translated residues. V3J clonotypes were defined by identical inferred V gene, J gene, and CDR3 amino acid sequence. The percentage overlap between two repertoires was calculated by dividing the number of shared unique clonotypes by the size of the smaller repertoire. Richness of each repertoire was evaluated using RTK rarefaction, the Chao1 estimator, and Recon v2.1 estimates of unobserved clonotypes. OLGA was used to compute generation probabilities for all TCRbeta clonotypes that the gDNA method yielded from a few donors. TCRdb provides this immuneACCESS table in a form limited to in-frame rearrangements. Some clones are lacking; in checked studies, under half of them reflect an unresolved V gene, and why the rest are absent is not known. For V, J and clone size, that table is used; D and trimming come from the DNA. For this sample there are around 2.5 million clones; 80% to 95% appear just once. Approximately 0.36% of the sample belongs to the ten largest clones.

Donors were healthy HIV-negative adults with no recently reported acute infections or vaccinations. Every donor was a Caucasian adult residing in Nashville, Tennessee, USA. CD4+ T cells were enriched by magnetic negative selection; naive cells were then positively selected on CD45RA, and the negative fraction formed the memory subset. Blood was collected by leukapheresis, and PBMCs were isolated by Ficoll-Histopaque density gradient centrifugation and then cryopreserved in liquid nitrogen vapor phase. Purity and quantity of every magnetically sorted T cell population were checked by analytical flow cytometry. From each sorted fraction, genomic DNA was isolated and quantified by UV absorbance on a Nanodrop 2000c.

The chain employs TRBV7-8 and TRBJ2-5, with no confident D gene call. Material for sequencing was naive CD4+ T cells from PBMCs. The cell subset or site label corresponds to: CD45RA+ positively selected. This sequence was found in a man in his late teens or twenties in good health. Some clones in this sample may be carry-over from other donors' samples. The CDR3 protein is CASSLGRETQYF. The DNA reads TGTGCCAGCAGCTTAGGACGGGAGACCCAGTACTTC.